This is a list of T cell receptor beta chains from one sample in a study of shared T cell receptors in the human thymus. Measured with immunoSEQ multiplex PCR; TCRdb has only the in-frame clones, and not every one. The table shows about 610,000 clones, with over 75% occurring only once. These data also formed part of another study, on human thymus T cells.

Sample: thymocytes. The receptors here all came from a boy under two years old with a congenital heart defect. CDR3s leave out the opening cysteine and the closing phenylalanine or tryptophan. Part of the rows lack a size; the others show once, few, many or a class for expanded clones.

size | J | V | CDR3
NA | TRBJ1-2 | TRBV23-1 | ASTQPRTRRNYGYT
NA | TRBJ2-3 | TRBV18 | ASSPPRTGPSDTQY
NA | TRBJ2-2 | TRBV7-9 | ASSLCPGTSAHCTGELF
NA | TRBJ2-7 | TRBV7-2 | ASSPRLAGGPTYEQY
NA | TRBJ2-1 | TRBV7-8 | ASCSSGGGPYNEQF
NA | TRBJ2-5 | TRBV29-1 | SVRTDRGQETQY
once | TRBJ2-7 | TRBV12-5 | ASGLYLGLAGVEQY
NA | TRBJ2-7 | TRBV11-2 | ASSPGYNEQY
NA | TRBJ2-3 | TRBV4-3 | ASSQGTGGTDTQY
few | TRBJ2-7 | TRBV27 | ASSLTGGGSYEQY
NA | TRBJ2-2 | TRBV15 | ATSRDRLGANGELF
NA | TRBJ1-2 | TRBV6-5 | ASSTRGARGYT
NA | TRBJ2-3 | TRBV6-1 | ASSEAIREASRDTQY
NA | TRBJ1-1 | TRBV6-1 | ASSDKQGGDTEAF
NA | TRBJ1-1 | TRBV9 | ASSVGRGGHRYTEAF
NA | TRBJ2-5 | TRBV28 | ASSLKGAGETQY
NA | TRBJ1-1 | TRBV18 | ASSPRGTGGAGNTEAF
NA | TRBJ1-5 | TRBV5-5 | ASSPRQGVNQPQH
few | TRBJ2-7 | TRBV28 | ASRSTPRSYEQY
NA | TRBJ2-5 | TRBV12-5 | ASGLRGRVALETQY
NA | TRBJ2-5 | TRBV11-2 | ASSLNSRRYQETQY
NA | TRBJ2-1 | TRBV11-2 | ASSSGTSGSLQF
NA | TRBJ2-3 | TRBV5-4 | ASSLGAGAIDTQY
NA | TRBJ2-2 | TRBV4-2 | ASSQTREGELRTGELF
NA | TRBJ1-1 | TRBV10-3 | AISGATEAF
NA | TRBJ2-7 | TRBV18 | ASSPDRDSYEQY
NA | TRBJ1-1 | TRBV4-2 | ASSQGTGPNTEAF
NA | TRBJ2-1 | TRBV4-3 | ASSQKGGRTIYNEQF
once | TRBJ2-7 | TRBV28 | ASSLRQVNYEQY
NA | TRBJ2-5 | TRBV5-1 | ASSWHRRDRDVQETQY
few | TRBJ2-3 | TRBV18 | ASSPAGEADTQY
NA | TRBJ2-1 | TRBV25-1 | ASSETSGSSYNEQF
NA | TRBJ1-1 | TRBV11-2 | ASSLRGGTEAF
NA | TRBJ2-7 | TRBV7-2 | ASSFCVASGYIETEQY
NA | TRBJ2-7 | TRBV18 | ASSPLSGTSSYEQY
NA | TRBJ2-5 | TRBV10-3 | AISESGGETQY
NA | TRBJ1-1 | TRBV30 | AWSGDKNTEAF
NA | TRBJ2-1 | TRBV18 | ASSPRQGAKENEQF
NA | TRBJ1-1 | TRBV29-1 | SARTGSNTEAF
NA | TRBJ2-4 | TRBV14 | ASRLTGSAKNIQY
NA | TRBJ2-7 | TRBV5-4 | ASSSLAGHEQY